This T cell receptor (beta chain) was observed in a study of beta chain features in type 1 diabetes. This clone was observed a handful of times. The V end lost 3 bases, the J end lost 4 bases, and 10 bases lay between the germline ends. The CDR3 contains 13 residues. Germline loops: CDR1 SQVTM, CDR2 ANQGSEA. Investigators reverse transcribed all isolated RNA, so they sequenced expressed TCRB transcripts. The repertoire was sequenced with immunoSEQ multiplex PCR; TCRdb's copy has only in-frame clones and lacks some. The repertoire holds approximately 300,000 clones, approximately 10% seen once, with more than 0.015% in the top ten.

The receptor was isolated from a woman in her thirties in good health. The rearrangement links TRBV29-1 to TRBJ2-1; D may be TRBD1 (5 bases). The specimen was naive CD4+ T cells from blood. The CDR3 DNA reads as TGCAGCGTTGACAGGGCAGGTTACAATGAGCAGTTCTTC. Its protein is CSVDRAGYNEQFF.